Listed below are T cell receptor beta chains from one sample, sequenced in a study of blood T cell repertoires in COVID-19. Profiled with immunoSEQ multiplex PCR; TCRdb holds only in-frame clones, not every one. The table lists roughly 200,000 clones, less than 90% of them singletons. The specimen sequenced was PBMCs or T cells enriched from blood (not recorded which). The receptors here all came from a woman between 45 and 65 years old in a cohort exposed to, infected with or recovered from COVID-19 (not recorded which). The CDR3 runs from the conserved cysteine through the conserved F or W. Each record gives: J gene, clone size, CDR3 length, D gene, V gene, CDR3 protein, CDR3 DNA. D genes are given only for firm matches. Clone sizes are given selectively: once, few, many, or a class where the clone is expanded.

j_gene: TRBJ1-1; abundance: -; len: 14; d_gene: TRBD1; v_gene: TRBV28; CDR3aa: CAVTGGEVNTEAFF; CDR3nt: TGTGCCGTAACAGGGGGCGAGGTGAACACTGAAGCTTTCTTT
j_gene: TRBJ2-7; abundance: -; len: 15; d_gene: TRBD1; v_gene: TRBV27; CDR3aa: CASSLGDSAPYEQYF; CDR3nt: TGTGCCAGCAGCCTAGGGGACAGCGCGCCCTACGAGCAGTACTTC
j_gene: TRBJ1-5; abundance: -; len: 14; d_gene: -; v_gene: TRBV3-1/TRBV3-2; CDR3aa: CASSQDAGGQPQHF; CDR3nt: TGTGCCAGCAGCCAAGATGCGGGGGGACAGCCCCAGCATTTT
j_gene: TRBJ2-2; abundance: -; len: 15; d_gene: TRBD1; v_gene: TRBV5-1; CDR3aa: CASSLEGTGTGELFF; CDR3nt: TGCGCCAGCAGCTTGGAGGGGACAGGGACCGGGGAGCTGTTTTTT
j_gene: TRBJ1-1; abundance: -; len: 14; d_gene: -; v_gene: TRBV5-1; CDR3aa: CASSREPPNTEAFF; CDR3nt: TGCGCCAGCAGCCGAGAGCCACCGAACACTGAAGCTTTCTTT
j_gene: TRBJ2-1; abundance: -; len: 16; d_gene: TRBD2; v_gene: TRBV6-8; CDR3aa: CASSYPSGGPYNEQFF; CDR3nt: TGTGCCAGCAGTTACCCTAGCGGGGGGCCCTACAATGAGCAGTTCTTC
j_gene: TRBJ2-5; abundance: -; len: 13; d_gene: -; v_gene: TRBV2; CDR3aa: CASSLGRQETQYF; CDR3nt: TGTGCCAGCAGCTTGGGCAGGCAGGAGACCCAGTACTTC
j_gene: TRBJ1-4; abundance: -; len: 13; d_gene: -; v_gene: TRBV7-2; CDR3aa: CASSLSMGGKLFF; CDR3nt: TGTGCCAGCAGCTTATCTATGGGGGGAAAACTGTTTTTT
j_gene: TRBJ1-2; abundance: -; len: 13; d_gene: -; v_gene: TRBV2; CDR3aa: CASSEAGSFGYTF; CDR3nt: TGTGCCAGCAGTGAGGCAGGGTCGTTCGGCTACACCTTC
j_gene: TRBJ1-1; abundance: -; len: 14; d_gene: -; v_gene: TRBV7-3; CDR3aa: CASSQRDTYTEAFF; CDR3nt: TGTGCCAGCAGCCAGCGTGATACGTACACTGAAGCTTTCTTT
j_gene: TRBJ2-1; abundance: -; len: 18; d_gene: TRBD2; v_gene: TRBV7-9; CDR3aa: CASSLGKWEGSSYNEQFF; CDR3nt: TGTGCCAGCAGCTTAGGGAAGTGGGAGGGAAGCTCCTACAATGAGCAGTTCTTC
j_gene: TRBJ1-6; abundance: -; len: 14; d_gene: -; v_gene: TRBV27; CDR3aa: CASNSRGYNSPLHF; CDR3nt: TGTGCCAGCAATTCTCGGGGTTATAATTCACCCCTCCACTTT
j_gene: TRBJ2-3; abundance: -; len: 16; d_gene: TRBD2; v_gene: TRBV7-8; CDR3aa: CASSLALAGGADTQYF; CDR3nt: TGTGCCAGCAGCTTAGCGCTAGCGGGGGGGGCAGATACGCAGTATTTT
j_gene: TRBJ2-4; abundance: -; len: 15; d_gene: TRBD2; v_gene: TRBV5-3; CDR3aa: CARGFVETSGPIQYF; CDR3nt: TGTGCCAGAGGTTTCGTTGAGACTAGCGGGCCGATTCAGTACTTC
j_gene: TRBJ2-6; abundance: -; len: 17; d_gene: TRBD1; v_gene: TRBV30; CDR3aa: CAWSVGGTVSGANVLTF; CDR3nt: TGTGCCTGGAGTGTAGGTGGGACAGTCTCTGGGGCCAACGTCCTGACTTTC
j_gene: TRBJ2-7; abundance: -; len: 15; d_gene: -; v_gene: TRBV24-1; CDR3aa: CATSDCPGLSYEQYF; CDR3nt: TGTGCCACCAGTGATTGCCCAGGGCTTAGTTACGAGCAGTACTTC
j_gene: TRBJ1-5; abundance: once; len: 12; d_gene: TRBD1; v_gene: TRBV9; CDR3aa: CASLDRDQPQHF; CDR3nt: TGTGCCAGCTTGGACAGGGATCAGCCCCAGCATTTT
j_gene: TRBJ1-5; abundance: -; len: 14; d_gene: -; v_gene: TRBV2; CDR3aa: CASNSGNGDQPQHF; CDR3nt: TGTGCCAGCAACTCTGGGAACGGGGATCAGCCCCAGCATTTT
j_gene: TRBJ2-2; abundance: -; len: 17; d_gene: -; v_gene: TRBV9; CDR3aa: CASSVTPGFTDTGELFF; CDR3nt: TGTGCCAGCAGCGTCACGCCAGGGTTCACCGACACCGGGGAGCTGTTTTTT
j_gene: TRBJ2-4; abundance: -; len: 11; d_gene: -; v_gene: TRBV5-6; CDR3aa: CASSLANIQYF; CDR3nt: TGTGCCAGCAGCTTGGCGAACATTCAGTACTTC
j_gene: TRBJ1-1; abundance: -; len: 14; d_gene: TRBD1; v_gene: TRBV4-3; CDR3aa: CASSLVGTDLAAFF; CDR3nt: TGCGCCAGCAGCCTTGTTGGGACAGATTTAGCAGCTTTCTTT
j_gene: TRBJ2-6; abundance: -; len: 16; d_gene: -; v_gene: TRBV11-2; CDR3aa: CASSFSTGRGANVLTF; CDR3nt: TGTGCCAGCAGCTTCAGCACGGGGAGAGGGGCCAACGTCCTGACTTTC
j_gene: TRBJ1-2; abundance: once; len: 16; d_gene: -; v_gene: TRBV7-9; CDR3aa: CASSTTLWAPRSGYTF; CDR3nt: TGTGCCAGCAGCACAACCCTTTGGGCCCCCCGGTCTGGCTACACCTTC
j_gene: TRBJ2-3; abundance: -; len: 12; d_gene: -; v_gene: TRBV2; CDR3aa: CASGPRTDTQYF; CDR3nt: TGTGCCAGCGGTCCGAGGACAGATACGCAGTATTTT
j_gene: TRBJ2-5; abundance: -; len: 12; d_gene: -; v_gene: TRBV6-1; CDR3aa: CASSEREKTQYF; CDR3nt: TGTGCCAGCAGTGAAAGGGAGAAGACCCAGTACTTC
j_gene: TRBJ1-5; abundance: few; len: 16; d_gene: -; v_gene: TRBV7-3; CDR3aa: CASSSPAAGPDQPQHF; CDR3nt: TGTGCCAGCAGCTCCCCGGCTGCGGGTCCCGATCAGCCCCAGCATTTT
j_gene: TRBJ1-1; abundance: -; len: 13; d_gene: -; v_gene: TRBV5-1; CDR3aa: CASSLGLTAEAFF; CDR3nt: TGCGCCAGCAGCTTGGGCCTTACGGCTGAAGCTTTCTTT
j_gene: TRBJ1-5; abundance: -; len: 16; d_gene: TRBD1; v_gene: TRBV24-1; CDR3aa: CATSDGGRGDNQPQHF; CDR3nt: TGTGCCACCAGTGATGGGGGCAGGGGGGACAATCAGCCCCAGCATTTT
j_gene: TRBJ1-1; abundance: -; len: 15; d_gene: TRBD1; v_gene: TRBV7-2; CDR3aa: CASSTSGTGNTEAFF; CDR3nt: TGTGCCAGCAGCACGAGCGGGACAGGGAACACTGAAGCTTTCTTT
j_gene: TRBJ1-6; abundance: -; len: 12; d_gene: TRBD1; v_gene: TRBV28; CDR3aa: CASSARTGPLHF; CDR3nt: TGTGCCAGCAGTGCCCGGACAGGACCCCTCCACTTT
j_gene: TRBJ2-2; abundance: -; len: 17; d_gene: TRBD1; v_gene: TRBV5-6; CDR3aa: CASSYWDSETNTGELFF; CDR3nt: TGTGCCAGCAGTTATTGGGACAGCGAGACGAACACCGGGGAGCTGTTTTTT
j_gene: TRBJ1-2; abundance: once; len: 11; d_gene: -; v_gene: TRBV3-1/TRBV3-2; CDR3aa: CASSQRGFHTF; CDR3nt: TGTGCCAGCAGCCAAAGGGGGTTCCACACCTTC
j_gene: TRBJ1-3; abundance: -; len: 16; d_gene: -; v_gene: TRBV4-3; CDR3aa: CASSQAGPSAGNTIYF; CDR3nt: TGCGCCAGCAGCCAAGCCGGCCCGAGCGCTGGAAACACCATATATTTT
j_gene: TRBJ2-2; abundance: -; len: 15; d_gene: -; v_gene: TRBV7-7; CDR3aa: CASSSSSENTGELFF; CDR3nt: TGTGCTAGCAGCTCCTCCAGTGAGAACACCGGGGAGCTGTTTTTT
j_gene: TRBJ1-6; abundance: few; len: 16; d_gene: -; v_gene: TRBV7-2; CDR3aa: CASSPWGVGVNSPLHF; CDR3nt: TGTGCCAGCAGCCCGTGGGGGGTTGGGGTCAATTCACCCCTCCACTTT
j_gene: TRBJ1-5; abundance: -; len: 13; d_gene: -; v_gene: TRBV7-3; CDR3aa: CASSLTRDQPQHF; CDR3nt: TGTGCCAGCAGCTTAACGAGGGATCAGCCCCAGCATTTT
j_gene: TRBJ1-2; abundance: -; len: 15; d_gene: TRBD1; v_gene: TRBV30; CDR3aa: CAWSGGTGGFYGYTF; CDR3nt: TGTGCCTGGAGTGGAGGGACAGGGGGCTTCTATGGCTACACCTTC
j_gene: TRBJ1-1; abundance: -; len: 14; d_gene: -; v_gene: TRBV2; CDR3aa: CASSEPRGNTEAFF; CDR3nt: TGTGCCAGCAGTGAGCCGAGAGGGAACACTGAAGCTTTCTTT